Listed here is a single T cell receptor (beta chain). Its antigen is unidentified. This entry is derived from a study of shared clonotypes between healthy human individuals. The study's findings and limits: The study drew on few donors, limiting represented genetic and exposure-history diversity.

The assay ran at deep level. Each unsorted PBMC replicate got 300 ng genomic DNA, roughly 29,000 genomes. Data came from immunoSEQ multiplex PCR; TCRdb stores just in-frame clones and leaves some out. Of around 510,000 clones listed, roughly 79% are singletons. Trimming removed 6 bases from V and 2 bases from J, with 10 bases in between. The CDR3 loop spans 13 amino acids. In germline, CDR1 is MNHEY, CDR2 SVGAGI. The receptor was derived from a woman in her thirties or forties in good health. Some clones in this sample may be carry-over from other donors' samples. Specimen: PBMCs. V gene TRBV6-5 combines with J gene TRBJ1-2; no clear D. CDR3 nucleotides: TGTGCCAGCAGCCCCGGACCAAACTATGGCTACACCTTC. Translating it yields CASSPGPNYGYTF.